Below, 25 T cell receptor beta chains from the same sample are listed, as sequenced in a study of cytomegalovirus exposure and HLA in healthy donors. The PCR made use of 60 Vbeta and 13 Jbeta primers. TCRdb keeps only in-frame clones here, not all; method: immunoSEQ multiplex PCR. The table has some 150,000 clones, more than 70% seen once; the top ten hold around 1.5%. The sequencing sample was made of PBMCs. The receptors were sampled from a man in his sixties in good health and CMV-seronegative.

The CDR3 nucleotides read TGTGCCAGCAGTCTTCGACAGGACTGGGCTGAAGCTTTCTTT. Protein: CASSLRQDWAEAFF. J is TRBJ1-1 and V is TRBV27, with a possible D match to TRBD1 (6 bases). This CDR3 spans 14 amino acids. The ends were cut back, 5 bases at V and 6 bases at J, with 16 bases in the middle. Germline V gene lookup returns CDR1 MNHEY and CDR2 SMNVEV (reference sequence).

This clone occurred a few times. The chain is built from TRBV6-6 and TRBJ2-1; 7 bases line up with TRBD2. J lost 7 bases, V lost 2 bases, and 8 bases had no gene match. In germline, CDR1 is MNHNY, CDR2 SVGAGI (reference sequence). The CDR3 contains 15 residues. The CDR3 here is CASSYLRGTTNEQFF. The CDR3 coding sequence is TGTGCCAGCAGTTACCTAAGAGGGACTACAAATGAGCAGTTCTTC.

This chain joins TRBV13 and TRBJ1-1; 9 bases fit TRBD1. The CDR3 extends over 14 amino acids. Losses at the gene ends were 5 bases for V and 2 bases for J; bases not matched to a gene: 3. CDR1 PRHDT and CDR2 FYEKMQ come from the germline V gene (reference sequence). CDR3 bases: TGTGCCAGCAGCCACAGGGGGCGCAACACTGAAGCTTTCTTT. It specifies CASSHRGRNTEAFF.

The J gene is TRBJ1-2, the V gene TRBV18, with TRBD1 matching over 8 bases. Trimming cost V 0 bases and J 7 bases; bases outside gene matches: 16. Germline assignment: CDR1 KGHSH and CDR2 LQKENI. This CDR3 is built from 18 residues. CDR3 in DNA: TGTGCCAGCTCACCACCTCAGGGACAGGTTGTCGTATCCAGTGGCTACACCTTC. Protein: CASSPPQGQVVVSSGYTF.

The rearrangement joins TRBV20-1 to TRBJ1-1, with a possible D match to TRBD1 (6 bases). The CDR3 has 10 residues. Germline V gene lookup returns CDR1 DFQATT and CDR2 SNEGSKA (reference sequence). DNA for the CDR3: TGCAGCGGACAGCCCAGTGAAGCTTTCTTT. Translated, it gives CSGQPSEAFF.

The CDR3 DNA reads as TGTGCCAGCAGCGTAGATGGCACCGCCTACGAGCAGTACTTC. As protein: CASSVDGTAYEQYF. This chain uses TRBV9 with TRBJ2-7; D call uncertain. The ends were cut back, 0 bases at V and 2 bases at J, with 9 bases in the middle. The germline CDR1 and CDR2 sequences are SGDLS and YYNGEE. The CDR3 runs 14 residues.

CDR3 amino acids: CASSPLRQGEETQYF. The DNA for the CDR3 is TGTGCCAGCAGCCCACTCCGACAGGGTGAAGAGACCCAGTACTTC. The V call is TRBV7-2, the J call TRBJ2-5, with 7 bases aligning to TRBD1. Germline trimming cut 5 bases from V and 3 bases from J; bases unmatched to any gene: 9. Germline V gives CDR1 SGHTA, CDR2 FQGNSA. This CDR3 contains 15 residues. The complete variable domain, with remaining parts taken from reference TRBV7-2 and TRBJ2-5, reads GAGVSQSPSNKVTEKGKDVELRCDPISGHTALYWYRQSLGQGLEFLIYFQGNSAPDKSGLPSDRFSAERTGGSVSTLTIQRTQQEDSAVYLCASSPLRQGEETQYFGPGTRLLVL.

Comments on this clone: One junction end disagrees with the germline gene, perhaps due to a read error. The chain recombines TRBV28 with TRBJ2-3; no clear D gene. Germline-derived CDR1 and CDR2 are MDHEN and SYDVKM. The CDR3 is 12 amino acids. CDR3 in DNA: TGTGCCAGCAGTTTGTCGCTATACGTGAGTCATTTT. Translation: CASSLSLYVSHF.

The rearrangement joins TRBV6-4 to TRBJ2-7, with 9 bases identical to TRBD2. The CDR3 spans 15 residues. V lost 4 bases, J lost 0 bases, and 4 bases stayed unmatched. Germline V gives CDR1 MRHNA, CDR2 SNTAGT. The CDR3 is CASSVFSGSSYEQYF. The DNA for the CDR3 is TGTGCCAGCAGTGTTTTTAGCGGGAGCTCCTACGAGCAGTACTTC.

The V call is TRBV5-4, the J call TRBJ1-1, with no clear D. Germline V lookup: CDR1 SGHNT, CDR2 YYREEE (reference sequence). The germline V and J ends were trimmed by 2 bases and 0 bases, with 11 bases remaining between them. This CDR3 is built from 15 residues. The CDR3 bases are TGTGCCAGCAGCTTATTTGAGGTCATGAACACTGAAGCTTTCTTT. Its protein is CASSLFEVMNTEAFF.

The chain's CDR3 is CASSASGPSRKTQYF. The CDR3 DNA is TGTGCCAGCAGTGCTAGCGGACCAAGCAGGAAGACCCAGTACTTC. The rearrangement uses TRBV2 and TRBJ2-5; 7 positions match TRBD2. Germline-derived CDR1 and CDR2 are SNHLY and FYNNEI. This CDR3 has 15 amino acids. J lost 6 bases, V lost 4 bases, and 11 bases had no gene match.

This clone appeared once. V is TRBV10-2 and J is TRBJ1-2; no clear D. The CDR3 sequence is 12 residues long. Trimming took off 5 bases at V and 1 base at J, with 5 bases between the two ends. Germline loops: CDR1 WSHSY, CDR2 SAAADI. The CDR3 DNA follows: TGCGCCAGCAGTCCAGATAACTATGGCTACACCTTC. It codes for CASSPDNYGYTF.

The J gene is TRBJ2-3, the V gene TRBV9, with TRBD2 as a possible D gene (5 bases). This CDR3 region has 16 residues. Trimming stripped 0 bases from V and 0 bases from J, with 11 bases between. Germline CDR1 SGDLS, CDR2 YYNGEE. This CDR3 is CASSVVSSPSTDTQYF. The CDR3 nucleotides read TGTGCCAGCAGCGTAGTGTCTAGCCCTAGCACAGATACGCAGTATTTT.

The chain is built from TRBV7-8 and TRBJ2-5; a weak D match, TRBD2 (6 bases). CDR1 is SGHVS and CDR2 is FQNEAQ in the germline V gene. This CDR3 spans 16 amino acids. V was clipped by 1 base and J by 2 bases, with 14 bases between them. CDR3 nucleotides: TGTGCCAGCAGCTTAGTATCGGGGGTCCAGCAAGAGACCCAGTACTTC. This translates into CASSLVSGVQQETQYF.

In this sample, this clone turned up a few times. J is TRBJ2-1 and V is TRBV11-3; 7 bases are shared with TRBD1. J gave up 4 bases and V 1 base, and 1 base lay outside the gene matches. Germline CDR1 is SGHNT and CDR2 is YENEEA. The length of the CDR3 is 14 residues. The CDR3 reads CASSLGQGYNEQFF. CDR3 nucleotide sequence: TGTGCCAGCAGCTTAGGACAGGGATACAATGAGCAGTTCTTC.

V usage is TRBV19 and J usage is TRBJ2-6; TRBD1 matches at 9 bases. The CDR3 spans 17 residues. The V gene's germline CDR1 is LNHDA and CDR2 SQIVND (reference sequence). V was pared by 7 bases and J by 2 bases, with 9 bases of the junction left unmatched. The CDR3 spells CASNFDRGGTGANVLTF. Written as DNA, the CDR3 is TGTGCCAGTAACTTCGACAGGGGGGGCACTGGGGCCAACGTCCTGACTTTC. Full variable domain (remainder filled in from reference TRBV19 and TRBJ2-6): DGGITQSPKYLFRKEGQNVTLSCEQNLNHDAMYWYRQDPGQGLRLIYYSQIVNDFQKGDIAEGYSVSREKKESFPLTVTSAQKNPTAFYLCASNFDRGGTGANVLTFGAGSRLTVL.

The rearrangement links TRBV5-1 to TRBJ2-7, with 8 bases that match TRBD1. This CDR3 spans 15 amino acids. In germline, CDR1 is SGHRS, CDR2 YFSETQ. Losses at the gene ends were 3 bases for V and 6 bases for J; bases not matched to a gene: 11. The CDR3 DNA reads as TGCGCCAGCAGCTCGACCGGGACAGGCCCCCGCGAGCAGTACTTC. Translation: CASSSTGTGPREQYF.

The rearrangement joins TRBV5-6 to TRBJ1-3, with a possible D match to TRBD1 (6 bases). Germline CDR1 reads SGHDT; CDR2 reads YYEEEE. The CDR3 has 16 residues. V was clipped by 2 bases and J by 4 bases, with 16 bases between them. CDR3 sequence: CASSFAGASMGNTIYF. For the CDR3, the DNA is TGTGCCAGCAGCTTCGCAGGGGCCAGTATGGGAAACACCATATATTTT.

The gene calls are TRBV28 and TRBJ1-1, with D possibly being TRBD1 (6 bases). Germline V gene data show CDR1 as MDHEN and CDR2 as SYDVKM. The V end lost 5 bases, the J end lost 4 bases, and 11 bases lay between the germline ends. The CDR3 has 13 amino acids. The CDR3 reads CASSRTGSTEAFF. Here the CDR3 DNA reads TGTGCCAGCAGTCGTACAGGGAGCACTGAAGCTTTCTTT.

The rearrangement joins TRBV11-2 to TRBJ1-5; the D gene is possibly TRBD1 (6 bases). V lost 5 bases, J lost 0 bases, and 8 bases lay in between. This CDR3 comprises 14 residues. CDR1 is SGHAT, CDR2 FQNNGV, per germline. CDR3 in amino acids: CASSRTDSNQPQHF. The CDR3 coding sequence is TGTGCCAGCAGCCGGACAGATAGCAATCAGCCCCAGCATTTT.

V and J are TRBV7-9 and TRBJ1-3; TRBD1 aligns across 10 bases. The CDR3 has 15 residues. Germline values: CDR1 SEHNR, CDR2 FQNEAQ (reference sequence). V trimming: 6 bases; J trimming: 2 bases; junction bases outside the gene matches: 4. The CDR3 sequence is CASRTGGPTGNTIYF. Here the CDR3 DNA reads TGTGCCAGCAGGACAGGGGGCCCAACTGGAAACACCATATATTTT.

The table lists this clone with a few counts. V and J are TRBV6-6 and TRBJ2-3; D unresolved. CDR3 length: 14 amino acids. Germline CDR1 is MNHNY and CDR2 is SVGAGI (reference sequence). V dropped 10 bases and J dropped 2 bases, with 16 bases sitting between them. CDR3 loop: CATNEAEITDTQYF. As DNA, the CDR3 is TGTGCCACTAACGAGGCGGAAATCACAGATACGCAGTATTTT.

The chain employs TRBV5-6 and TRBJ2-5; 7 bases are a match to TRBD1. Germline V gene lookup returns CDR1 SGHDT and CDR2 YYEEEE. The CDR3 has 16 amino acids. V dropped 4 bases and J dropped 2; count of bases not matched to a gene: 11. CDR3 sequence (DNA): TGTGCCAGCAGCCGCAAGGGGGCAGTTGGGCAAGAGACCCAGTACTTC. Its translation: CASSRKGAVGQETQYF.

This chain connects TRBV2 to TRBJ2-5; 9 bases align to TRBD1. J lost 4 bases, V lost 10 bases, and 19 bases had no gene match. The germline V gene has CDR1 SNHLY and CDR2 FYNNEI. The CDR3 runs 17 residues. CDR3 sequence (DNA): TGTGCCACCCCTGACCGGGACAGGGCGCCTGAGGGAGAGACCCAGTACTTC. Amino acid sequence: CATPDRDRAPEGETQYF.

This chain uses TRBV7-2 with TRBJ2-3; 16 bases match TRBD2. V lost 4 bases to trimming and J lost 3 bases; unmatched junction nucleotides: 10. Germline V gene data show CDR1 as SGHTA and CDR2 as FQGNSA. The CDR3 runs 19 residues. CDR3 amino acids: CASSWSGTSGGVNTDTQYF. For the CDR3, the DNA is TGTGCCAGCAGCTGGTCCGGGACTAGCGGGGGGGTCAATACAGATACGCAGTATTTT.